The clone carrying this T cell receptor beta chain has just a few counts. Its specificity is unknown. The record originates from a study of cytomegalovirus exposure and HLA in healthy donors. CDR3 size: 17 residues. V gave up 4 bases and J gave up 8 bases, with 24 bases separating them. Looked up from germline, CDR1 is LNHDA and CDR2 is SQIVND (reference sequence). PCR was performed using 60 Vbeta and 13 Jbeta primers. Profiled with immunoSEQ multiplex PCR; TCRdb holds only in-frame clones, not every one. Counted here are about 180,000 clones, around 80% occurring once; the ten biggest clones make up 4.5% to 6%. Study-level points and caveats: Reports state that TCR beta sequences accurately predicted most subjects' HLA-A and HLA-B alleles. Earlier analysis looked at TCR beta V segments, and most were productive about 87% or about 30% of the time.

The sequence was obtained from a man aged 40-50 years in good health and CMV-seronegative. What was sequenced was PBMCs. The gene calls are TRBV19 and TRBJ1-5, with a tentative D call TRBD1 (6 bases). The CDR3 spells CASSSPAGGAGREPQHF. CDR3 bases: TGTGCCAGTAGTAGTCCCGCGGGGGGCGCAGGGCGGGAGCCCCAGCATTTT.